These 9 T cell receptor beta chains share one sample of origin, sequenced in a study of identifying expanded T cells in peripheral blood. Produced via immunoSEQ multiplex PCR; TCRdb's table is partial and in-frame only. The sample contains 65,000 to 95,000 clones, 70% to 90% of which appear only once. Material: blood. The origin of the receptors is a person aged 18 to 69 in good health.

This rearrangement joins TRBV2 to TRBJ2-2; weak D call: TRBD1 (5 bases). The CDR3 runs to 15 residues. CDR1 is SNHLY, CDR2 FYNNEI, per germline. V dropped 6 bases and J dropped 5 bases, with 16 bases sitting between them. CDR3 amino acids: CASSSEGATTGELFF. The CDR3 nucleotides are TGTGCCAGCAGCTCTGAAGGGGCTACGACCGGGGAGCTGTTTTTT.

This clone was recorded only once. The chain recombines TRBV11-2 with TRBJ2-7, with 8 bases matching TRBD1. V shed 5 bases, J shed 6 bases, and the junction held 6 bases outside the gene matches. CDR3 length: 13 residues. The germline gives CDR1 SGHAT, CDR2 FQNNGV. The CDR3: CASSPVTGGEQYF. CDR3 nucleotides: TGTGCCAGCAGCCCAGTAACAGGGGGCGAGCAGTACTTC.

This chain connects TRBV6-1 to TRBJ1-1; D call uncertain. Between the trimmed V and J ends, which lost 2 bases and 0 bases, there was a span of 13 bases. CDR3 length: 16 residues. Germline CDR1 and CDR2: MNHNS and SASEGT. The CDR3 nucleotides are TGTGCCAGCAGTGAATCGAGGTTCGGAATGAACACTGAAGCTTTCTTT. It specifies CASSESRFGMNTEAFF.

The chain joins TRBV19 to TRBJ2-2; perhaps TRBD2 as D (5 bases). CDR1 and CDR2 from the germline V gene are LNHDA and SQIVND (reference sequence). The V and J ends lost 6 bases and 6 bases respectively, with 14 bases between them. The CDR3 is 14 amino acids. CDR3 amino acids: CASSEPGIPGELFF. The CDR3 DNA reads as TGTGCCAGTAGCGAACCCGGGATACCCGGGGAGCTGTTTTTT.

V and J are TRBV14 and TRBJ1-1; a possible D gene is TRBD1 (5 bases). Trimming pared 2 bases from V and 1 base from J, leaving 5 bases between. This CDR3 region has 13 residues. The germline CDR1 and CDR2 sequences are SGHDN and FVKESK. In nucleotides, the CDR3 is TGTGCCAGCAGCCAACAGGGGAACACTGAAGCTTTCTTT. It is translated as CASSQQGNTEAFF.

The genes are TRBV5-1 and TRBJ2-1; 7 positions agree with TRBD2. Germline assignment: CDR1 SGHRS and CDR2 YFSETQ. V was clipped by 6 bases and J by 4 bases; unmatched bases: 4. CDR3 length: 13 amino acids. The CDR3 reads CASTRGDYNEQFF. In nucleotides, the CDR3 is TGCGCCAGCACTCGGGGGGATTACAATGAGCAGTTCTTC.

The chain employs TRBV4-1 and TRBJ2-1; 15 nucleotides match TRBD2. The CDR3 runs 19 residues. The V segment lost 2 bases and the J segment 0 bases; nucleotides outside the gene matches: 5. Per the germline V gene, CDR1 is MGHRA and CDR2 is YSYEKL. CDR3 protein: CASSQPGLAGGSSYNEQFF. CDR3 bases: TGCGCCAGCAGCCAACCGGGACTAGCGGGGGGAAGCTCCTACAATGAGCAGTTCTTC.

Here the CDR3 DNA reads TGTGCCAGCACCGAGGGGGGTAGCACAGATACGCAGTATTTT. As protein: CASTEGGSTDTQYF. The chain joins TRBV7-9 to TRBJ2-3, with D perhaps TRBD1 or TRBD2 (6 bases each). CDR3 length equals 14 residues. Trimming shortened V by 7 bases and J by 0 bases, and 11 bases separated the two germline ends. Germline V gene sequence: CDR1 SEHNR, CDR2 FQNEAQ (reference sequence).

The CDR3 region has the DNA TGTGCCAGCAGCTTGACTAGCATGGCTGGGGCCAACGTCCTGACTTTC. This translates into CASSLTSMAGANVLTF. This chain connects TRBV7-3 to TRBJ2-6; 7 nucleotides align to TRBD2. The CDR3 is 16 residues long. Germline V gene lookup returns CDR1 SGHTA and CDR2 FQGTGA. Trimming took 3 bases from V and 2 from J; bases not matched to a gene: 4.